Below, one T cell receptor beta chain is given with its context. What it binds is unknown. The assay was immunoSEQ multiplex PCR, and TCRdb's table has in-frame clones only and misses some. The table has over 400,000 clones, 92% seen once. Treatment meaning: about 20 received Ad26.COV2.S at low or high dose, single or two shots; five or six received placebo; per-sample allocation not given. The samples date from day 63 after the first vaccine or placebo injection. The germline V gene has CDR1 SEHNR and CDR2 FQNEAQ (reference sequence). The CDR3 runs to 12 residues. Trimming cost V 3 bases and J 5 bases, with 7 bases left between them. This sample was taken from a study of Ad26.COV2.S vaccination and SARS-CoV-2 variants. The study's findings and limits: Substantial breadth was reported for post-vaccination spike-specific CD8+ and CD4+ T cells. Measures of TCR breadth and depth may have fallen short of total T cell responses.

This rearrangement joins TRBV7-9 to TRBJ1-2; D might be TRBD1 (5 bases). This clonotype originated in a person between 18 and 65 years old who received the Ad26.COV2.S COVID-19 vaccine or a placebo. The sequences come from peripheral blood, collected in a trial of Ad26.COV2.S vaccine versus placebo. The CDR3 nucleotides read TGTGCCAGCAGCTTCGACAGATATGGCTACACCTTC. This encodes CASSFDRYGYTF.